This entry lists 21 T cell receptor beta chains sequenced from one sample in a study of cytomegalovirus exposure and HLA in healthy donors. The PCR employed 60 Vbeta primers together with 13 Jbeta primers. Repertoires were generated with immunoSEQ multiplex PCR, while TCRdb's copy carries only in-frame clones and drops some. The data show around 90,000 clones, around three quarters seen once. Material: PBMCs. All receptors derive from a male donor in good health and CMV-seropositive.

DNA of the CDR3: TGTGCCAGCAGAAAAGAATCGGGACAGGGACGGAGCGAGCAGTACTTC. Encoded protein: CASRKESGQGRSEQYF. The V call is TRBV27, the J call TRBJ2-7; 9 bases map to TRBD1. Unmatched junction bases numbered 15, after V lost 6 bases and J lost 6 bases. Looked up from germline, CDR1 is MNHEY and CDR2 is SMNVEV (reference sequence). The CDR3 loop spans 16 amino acids.

The J gene is TRBJ2-1, the V gene TRBV5-4; 7 positions agree with TRBD1. CDR3 length: 13 amino acids. From germline, CDR1 is SGHNT and CDR2 YYREEE (reference sequence). V gave up 3 bases and J gave up 14 bases; unmatched junction bases: 11. DNA for the CDR3: TGTGCCAGCAGCTCCAATGTCGGGACAGAGGAGTTCTTC. Residues: CASSSNVGTEEFF.

The chain joins TRBV6-6 to TRBJ2-2, with D uncertain. From germline, CDR1 is MNHNY and CDR2 SVGAGI (reference sequence). V lost 7 bases, J lost 7 bases, and 7 bases lay in between. The CDR3 contains 11 residues. Here the CDR3 reads CASKIGGELFF. The CDR3 DNA reads TGTGCCAGCAAGATCGGCGGGGAGCTGTTTTTT.

The gene calls are TRBV13 and TRBJ2-5; 15 bases are shared with TRBD2. J was trimmed by 6 bases and V by 5 bases; bases with no gene match: 7. CDR1 is PRHDT, CDR2 FYEKMQ, per germline (reference sequence). The CDR3 contains 16 residues. CDR3 DNA sequence: TGTGCCAGCAGCACGGGACTAGCGGGGGGTGGAAAGACCCAGTACTTC. Translating gives CASSTGLAGGGKTQYF.

This sequence joins TRBV18 and TRBJ1-2; TRBD1 matches at 8 bases. Germline V gene data show CDR1 as KGHSH and CDR2 as LQKENI. With 3 bases clipped from V and 8 bases from J, the junction kept 8 bases outside the gene matches. There are 14 residues in the CDR3. The CDR3 DNA reads TGTGCCAGCTCACCTCAGGACAGGGTTAGCGGCTACACCTTC. This encodes CASSPQDRVSGYTF.

This rearrangement joins TRBV30 to TRBJ1-2; TRBD1 matches at 8 bases. The CDR3 loop spans 15 amino acids. With 7 bases clipped from V and 5 bases from J, the junction kept 15 bases outside the gene matches. Germline V CDR1 and CDR2: GTSNPN, SVGIG (reference sequence). As DNA, the CDR3 is TGTGCCTCCCAATTACAGACAGGGGCAGGTTATGGCTACACCTTC. The encoded protein is CASQLQTGAGYGYTF.

This clone appeared a few times. V gene TRBV5-6 combines with J gene TRBJ1-2; the D gene is possibly TRBD1 (6 bases). The CDR3 consists of 12 residues. The germline V gene has CDR1 SGHDT and CDR2 YYEEEE. Trimming left V 2 bases short and J 8 bases short, with 10 bases between. The DNA of the CDR3 is TGTGCCAGCAGCTTTGGGGGCGGCGGCTACACCTTC. Its protein product is CASSFGGGGYTF.

A note on this clone: One end of the junction varies from germline; a read error may be responsible. The chain couples TRBV30 to TRBJ1-6; 10 bases match TRBD1. The CDR3 length is 16 residues. Per germline, CDR1 GTSNPN and CDR2 SVGIG (reference sequence). The CDR3 is CAWSRDRGTYNSPLNF. The CDR3 bases are TGTGCCTGGAGTAGGGACAGGGGAACCTATAATTCACCCCTCAACTTT.

The CDR3 loop reads CASSPLFGNTEAFF. Here the CDR3 DNA reads TGTGCCAGCAGCCCCCTATTTGGGAACACTGAAGCTTTCTTT. The rearrangement links TRBV5-5 to TRBJ1-1; D is unresolved. This CDR3 is 14 amino acids long. Germline assignment: CDR1 SGHKS and CDR2 YYEKEE (reference sequence). Trimming took off 4 bases at V and 1 base at J, with 11 bases between the two ends.

The chain recombines TRBV4-3 with TRBJ1-2, with 8 positions matching TRBD1. V trimming: 3 bases; J trimming: 3 bases; junction bases outside the gene matches: 6. The CDR3 runs 15 residues. Germline CDR1 is LGHNA and CDR2 is YSLEER. The CDR3 region has the DNA TGCGCCAGCAGCCAGATTGGACAGGGTGACTATGGCTACACCTTC. It translates to CASSQIGQGDYGYTF.

The chain joins TRBV5-4 to TRBJ1-6; unclear D gene. Trimming left V 4 bases short and J 9 bases short, with 11 bases between. This CDR3 is built from 13 residues. Germline CDR1 and CDR2: SGHNT and YYREEE (reference sequence). CDR3 coding DNA: TGTGCCAGCAGCCGTACTCCGTCTTCACCCCTCCACTTT. This gives the protein CASSRTPSSPLHF.

The CDR3 here is CASSQEAWSNYGYTF. The DNA of the CDR3 is TGCGCCAGCAGCCAAGAGGCTTGGAGTAACTATGGCTACACCTTC. This chain connects TRBV4-1 to TRBJ1-2; D gene uncertain. Germline lookup yields CDR1 MGHRA and CDR2 YSYEKL. This CDR3 contains 15 residues. Between the trimmed V and J ends, which lost 0 bases and 1 base, there was a span of 9 bases.

This clone was detected only once. The chain has TRBV13 and TRBJ1-1, with a weak D call TRBD1 (6 bases). This CDR3 is built from 13 residues. Germline V lookup: CDR1 PRHDT, CDR2 FYEKMQ (reference sequence). V was trimmed by 6 bases and J by 0 bases, leaving 8 bases between them. CDR3 amino acids: CASSSGVNTEAFF. The CDR3 region has the DNA TGTGCCAGCAGTTCAGGGGTGAACACTGAAGCTTTCTTT.

The chain uses TRBV19 and TRBJ2-3, with D tentatively TRBD2 (6 bases). The CDR3 is 15 amino acids. The V end was cut by 5 bases, the J end by 6 bases, with 18 bases between. In germline, CDR1 is LNHDA, CDR2 SQIVND (reference sequence). CDR3 nucleotide sequence: TGTGCCAGTAGTTCCCCCCGGGGGAATGGGGATACGCAGTATTTT. It is translated as CASSSPRGNGDTQYF.

This clone was recorded only once. The chain combines TRBV18 with TRBJ2-7; 7 bases map to TRBD1. Germline V gene data show CDR1 as KGHSH and CDR2 as LQKENI. Unmatched junction bases numbered 10, after V lost 6 bases and J lost 2 bases. The CDR3 is 15 residues long. CDR3 DNA: TGTGCCAGCTCCTCCACCGACAGGGTTGCCTACGAGCAGTACTTC. It encodes CASSSTDRVAYEQYF.

The chain combines TRBV7-2 with TRBJ1-6; 8 bases map to TRBD1. Germline lookup yields CDR1 SGHTA and CDR2 FQGNSA. The CDR3 is 15 amino acids. Trimming cost V 5 bases and J 6 bases; bases outside gene matches: 6. The CDR3 DNA reads as TGTGCCAGCAGCCCCTATCAGGGGGCTAATTCACCCCTCCACTTT. Translating it yields CASSPYQGANSPLHF. The full variable domain, with the rest looked up from reference TRBV7-2 and TRBJ1-6, is GAGVSQSPSNKVTEKGKDVELRCDPISGHTALYWYRQSLGQGLEFLIYFQGNSAPDKSGLPSDRFSAERTGGSVSTLTIQRTQQEDSAVYLCASSPYQGANSPLHFGNGTRLTVT.

The rearrangement uses TRBV6-1 and TRBJ2-7; D is perhaps TRBD2 (5 bases). V was pared by 2 bases and J by 6 bases, with 26 bases between. This CDR3 is built from 18 residues. CDR1 is MNHNS and CDR2 is SASEGT in the germline V gene. CDR3 residues: CASSEPTRRNRRSGEQYF. The DNA for the CDR3 is TGTGCCAGCAGTGAACCCACCCGGAGGAACCGCCGGTCAGGCGAGCAGTACTTC.

The chain is built from TRBV12-5 and TRBJ2-7; 7 nucleotides align to TRBD1. Germline CDR1 reads LGHNT; CDR2 reads FRNRAP. This CDR3 spans 14 amino acids. The J segment lost 0 bases and the V segment lost 4 bases, leaving 3 bases of the junction unmatched. CDR3 sequence (DNA): TGTGCTAGTGGTTCGGGACAGAACTCCTACGAGCAGTACTTC. It is translated as CASGSGQNSYEQYF. The whole variable domain, remainder taken from reference TRBV12-5 and TRBJ2-7, is DARVTQTPRHKVTEMGQEVTMRCQPILGHNTVFWYRQTMMQGLELLAYFRNRAPLDDSGMPKDRFSAEMPDATLATLKIQPSEPRDSAVYFCASGSGQNSYEQYFGPGTRLTVT.

The chain combines TRBV4-3 with TRBJ2-7, with 11 positions matching TRBD1. The CDR3 extends over 15 amino acids. Germline V gene data show CDR1 as LGHNA and CDR2 as YSLEER. The V and J ends lost 1 base and 5 bases, in that order; junction bases with no gene match: 4. CDR3 amino acids: CASSQVGQGAHEQYF. In DNA form, the CDR3 reads TGCGCCAGCAGCCAAGTTGGACAGGGGGCCCACGAGCAGTACTTC.

This chain connects TRBV7-2 to TRBJ1-1, with TRBD1 as a possible D gene (6 bases). The V gene's germline CDR1 is SGHTA and CDR2 FQGNSA. The V gene lost 1 base and the J gene lost 11 bases, with 17 bases spanning the gap. The CDR3 extends over 14 amino acids. This CDR3 is CASSLVGGGSRAFF. The CDR3 DNA reads TGTGCCAGCAGCTTAGTAGGGGGGGGATCTCGGGCTTTCTTT.

V usage is TRBV5-6 and J usage is TRBJ1-1; 9 positions match TRBD1. The CDR3 is 15 amino acids. After removal of 3 bases from V and 2 bases from J, the junction contained 5 bases not matched to a gene. Germline lookup yields CDR1 SGHDT and CDR2 YYEEEE. This CDR3 is CASSWGTGSNTEAFF. The CDR3 nucleotides are TGTGCCAGCAGCTGGGGGACAGGGTCCAACACTGAAGCTTTCTTT.